Sequencing of this TCR beta chain was carried out in a study of regulatory T cells in long-lasting Graves disease. This clonotype appeared many times. Germline CDR1 and CDR2: SEHNR and FQNEAQ (reference sequence). The V and J ends lost 2 bases and 4 bases, in that order; junction bases with no gene match: 4. The CDR3 runs 14 residues. To make TCR beta libraries, researchers used iRepertoire HTBI primers and Arm-PCR of CDR3 regions. TCRdb reanalysed the multiplex PCR reads using MiXCR and keeps one entry per CDR3 protein. Among around 420,000 distinct CDR3 sequences listed, over 12% were seen once. Time point of the sample: newly diagnosed GD, antithyroid drugs for less than 3 months. Following extraction of RNA from PBMCs, that RNA was used to make the TCR library. These data also featured in a second study, about T cells in Graves' hyperthyroidism and ophthalmopathy. In that study: Hyperthyroidism patients were newly diagnosed, had disease duration under 2 months, and were aged 18 to 65 years.

The TCR originated in a woman in her thirties or forties with Graves disease. The sample in question was peripheral blood mononuclear cells (PBMCs), obtained at new diagnosis, from a patient treated with antithyroid drugs. The chain carries TRBV7-9 and TRBJ1-2; 7 bases are shared with TRBD1. The CDR3 nucleotides read TGTGCCAGCAGCTTATTCCGGGACAGCTATGGCTACACCTTC. As protein: CASSLFRDSYGYTF.